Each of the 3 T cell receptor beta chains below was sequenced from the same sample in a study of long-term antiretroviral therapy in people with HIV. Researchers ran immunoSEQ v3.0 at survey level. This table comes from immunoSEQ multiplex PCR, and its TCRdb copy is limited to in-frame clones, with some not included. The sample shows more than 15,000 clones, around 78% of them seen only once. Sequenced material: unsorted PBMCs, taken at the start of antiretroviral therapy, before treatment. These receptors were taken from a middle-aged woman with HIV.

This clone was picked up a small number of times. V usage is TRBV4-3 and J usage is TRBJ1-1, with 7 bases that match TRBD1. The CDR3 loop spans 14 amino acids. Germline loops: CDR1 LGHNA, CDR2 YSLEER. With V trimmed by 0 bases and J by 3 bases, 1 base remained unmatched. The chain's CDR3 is CASSQEQGDTEAFF. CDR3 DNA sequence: TGCGCCAGCAGCCAAGAGCAGGGGGACACTGAAGCTTTCTTT.

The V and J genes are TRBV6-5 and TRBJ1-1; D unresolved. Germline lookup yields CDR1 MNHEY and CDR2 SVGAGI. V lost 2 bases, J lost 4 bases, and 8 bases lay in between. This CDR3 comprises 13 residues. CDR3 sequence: CASSYRPGTEAFF. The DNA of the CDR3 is TGTGCCAGCAGTTACCGGCCTGGCACTGAAGCTTTCTTT.

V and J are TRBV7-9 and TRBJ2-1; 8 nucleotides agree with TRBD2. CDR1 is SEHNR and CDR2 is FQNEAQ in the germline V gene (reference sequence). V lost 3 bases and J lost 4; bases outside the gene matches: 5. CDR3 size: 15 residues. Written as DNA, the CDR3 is TGTGCCAGCAGCTTTTTACCGGGGGGGTACAATGAGCAGTTCTTC. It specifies CASSFLPGGYNEQFF. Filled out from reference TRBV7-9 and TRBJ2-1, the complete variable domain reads DTGVSQNPRHKITKRGQNVTFRCDPISEHNRLYWYRQTLGQGPEFLTYFQNEAQLEKSRLLSDRFSAERPKGSFSTLEIQRTEQGDSAMYLCASSFLPGGYNEQFFGPGTRLTVL.